This TCR beta chain was obtained from a study of shared clonotypes between healthy human individuals. Overall study results and limits: Sample collection involved blood only; tissue repertoires are likely different.

The length of the CDR3 is 15 residues. V was shortened by 5 bases and J by 0 bases, with 13 bases between the two germline ends. Germline CDR1 is MDHEN and CDR2 is SYDVKM. This clone was picked up one time. Antigen unknown. Genomic DNA (from each subset) was split evenly across several immunoSEQ plates. TCRdb keeps only in-frame clones here, not all; method: immunoSEQ multiplex PCR. Among hundreds of thousands of clones listed, approximately 95% were seen once. Positive CCR7 selection of CD45RO-negative cells yielded the naive CD8 cells, and terminally differentiated effector memory CD45RA+ cells were excluded.

This TCR derives from a woman in her thirties in good health. The chain joins TRBV28 to TRBJ1-1; D not certain. What was sequenced was naive CD8+ T cells sorted from blood. CDR3 in DNA: TGTGCCAGCAGTCTCACACCGGGAGTGAACACTGAAGCTTTCTTT. Encoded protein: CASSLTPGVNTEAFF.